This T cell receptor beta chain was captured in a study of T-cell reconstitution after alpha-beta-depleted transplantation in children. For TCRbeta, the library was prepared with unique molecular identifiers. TCRdb itself ran the PCR reads through MiXCR, one entry per CDR3 protein. The sample carries around 340,000 distinct CDR3 sequences, 13% recorded once. This CDR3 is built from 16 residues. The V and J ends lost 0 bases and 5 bases, in that order; junction bases with no gene match: 8. Germline CDR1 SGHRS, CDR2 YFSETQ. This clonotype was picked up many times. This receptor was identified in a human donor who donated a stem cell graft to a child with Fanconi anemia. V gene TRBV5-1 combines with J gene TRBJ2-1; 7 nucleotides align to TRBD1. The sequences come from PBMCs, collected from the stem cell graft. The CDR3 here is CASSLAGQARNNEQFF. The CDR3 DNA reads as TGCGCCAGCAGCTTGGCAGGACAGGCAAGGAACAATGAGCAGTTCTTC.